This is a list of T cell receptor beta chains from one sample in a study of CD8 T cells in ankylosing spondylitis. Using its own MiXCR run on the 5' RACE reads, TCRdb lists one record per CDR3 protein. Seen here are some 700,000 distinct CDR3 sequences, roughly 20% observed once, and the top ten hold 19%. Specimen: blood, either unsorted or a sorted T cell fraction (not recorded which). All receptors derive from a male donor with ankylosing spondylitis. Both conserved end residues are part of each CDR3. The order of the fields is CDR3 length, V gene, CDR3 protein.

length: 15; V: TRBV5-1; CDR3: CASSPDFSSYNEQFF
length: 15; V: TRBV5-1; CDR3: CASSLARGYSYEQYF
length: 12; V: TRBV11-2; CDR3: CASSPDRGVLFF
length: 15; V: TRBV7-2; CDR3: CASSLAGTGNYEQYF
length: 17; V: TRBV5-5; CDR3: CASSPRVWGPVNTEAFF
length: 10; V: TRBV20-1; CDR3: CSATGDEQFF
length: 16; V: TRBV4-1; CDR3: CASSRFSGRAGNEQFF
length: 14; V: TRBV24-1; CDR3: CATSDPRVPGELFF
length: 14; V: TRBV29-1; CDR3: CSVDRDRFTDTQYF
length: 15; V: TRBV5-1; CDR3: CASGAMTGVQETQYF
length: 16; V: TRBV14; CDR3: CASSQSGTAIPYGYTF
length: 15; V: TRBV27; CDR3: CASSSGGRDYNEQFF
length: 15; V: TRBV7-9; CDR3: CASSPDAGMNTEAFF
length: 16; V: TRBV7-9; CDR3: CASSSVTSGIVDEQFF
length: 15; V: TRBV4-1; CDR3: CASSHPTGGTGELFF
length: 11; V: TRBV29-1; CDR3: CSVVVGGGYTF
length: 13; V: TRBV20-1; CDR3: CSAPHRSYNEQFF
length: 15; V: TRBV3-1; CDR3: CASSQSGAGWYEQYF
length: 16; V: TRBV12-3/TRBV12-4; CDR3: CASSLGWGRETYEQYF
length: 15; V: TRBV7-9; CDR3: CASSLAGSGSPGQYF
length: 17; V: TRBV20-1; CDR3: CSARAPGHTLVNHEQYF
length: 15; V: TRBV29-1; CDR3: CSVEDSGQGGYGYTF
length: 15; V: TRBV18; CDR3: CASLGAKAKYNEQFF
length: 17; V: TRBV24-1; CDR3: CATSDPGSSGKLDTQYF
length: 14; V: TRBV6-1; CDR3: CASTGGAGNSPLHF
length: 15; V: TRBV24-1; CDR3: CATSDSGANTGELFF
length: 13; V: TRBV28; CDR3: CASHTGNTGELFF
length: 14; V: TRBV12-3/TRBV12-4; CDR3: CASSFLATGDTQYF
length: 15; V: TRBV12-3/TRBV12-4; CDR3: CASSLLAGFQETQYF
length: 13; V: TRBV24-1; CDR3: CATSDPGPGEQYF
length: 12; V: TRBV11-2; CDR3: CASSLERSEQFF
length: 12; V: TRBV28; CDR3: CASLDSSYEQYF
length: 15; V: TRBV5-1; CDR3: CASSLGAVANYGYTF